One and the same sample provided the 17 T cell receptor beta chains below, sequenced in a study of blood T cell repertoires in COVID-19. Here immunoSEQ multiplex PCR was the method, and the copy in TCRdb shows in-frame clones only, minus some. The profile shows approximately 90,000 clones, around 85% of them singletons. Sequenced sample: peripheral blood. The receptors stem from a human donor in a cohort sampled during active COVID-19.

The gene calls are TRBV11-3 and TRBJ2-5; a weak D match, TRBD2 (5 bases). V lost 0 bases and J lost 2, with 7 bases in between. Germline assignment: CDR1 SGHNT and CDR2 YENEEA. The CDR3 loop spans 14 amino acids. The CDR3: CASSLDSGQETQYF. The CDR3 DNA follows: TGTGCCAGCAGCTTAGACTCGGGGCAAGAGACCCAGTACTTC.

This clone was found once. The chain carries TRBV7-8 and TRBJ1-5; D is perhaps TRBD1 (5 bases). This CDR3 comprises 17 residues. V lost 4 bases to trimming and J lost 5 bases, with 21 bases between them. Germline V lookup: CDR1 SGHVS, CDR2 FQNEAQ. CDR3 DNA: TGTGCCAGCAGCTCAACCAGGGCCCCCTCTTGGGATCAGCCCCAGCATTTT. Translating it yields CASSSTRAPSWDQPQHF.

The chain is built from TRBV6-4 and TRBJ1-2, with D maybe TRBD1 (5 bases). Germline lookup yields CDR1 MRHNA and CDR2 SNTAGT. The CDR3 is 14 amino acids. V lost 0 bases and J 5 bases, leaving 10 bases between the germline ends. The DNA for the CDR3 is TGTGCCAGCAGTGACTCGGCAGGGTTGTATGGCTACACCTTC. Amino acids: CASSDSAGLYGYTF.

The J gene is TRBJ2-5, the V gene TRBV6-6; 7 bases agree with TRBD2. The CDR3 spans 15 residues. The germline V gene encodes CDR1 MNHNY and CDR2 SVGAGI (reference sequence). V shed 4 bases and J 3 bases; nucleotides not matched to a gene: 8. The chain's CDR3 is CASSSRNAGEETQYF. CDR3 nucleotides: TGTGCCAGCAGTTCCCGAAACGCGGGAGAAGAGACCCAGTACTTC.

This rearrangement joins TRBV6-5 to TRBJ2-1, with 12 bases identical to TRBD2. The CDR3 spans 15 residues. Germline assignment: CDR1 MNHEY and CDR2 SVGAGI. V lost 5 bases, J lost 9 bases, and 8 bases stayed unmatched. The CDR3 bases are TGTGCCAGCAGTCCTAGCGGGGGGGTGGCTGGTGAGCAGTTCTTC. Protein product: CASSPSGGVAGEQFF.

The V and J genes are TRBV6-6 and TRBJ1-1; D perhaps matches TRBD1 (6 bases). Trimming pared 0 bases from V and 3 bases from J, leaving 11 bases between. Germline V gene lookup returns CDR1 MNHNY and CDR2 SVGAGI (reference sequence). The CDR3 has 15 amino acids. The DNA of the CDR3 is TGTGCCAGCAGTTACTCGGACAGCGACTACACTGAAGCTTTCTTT. Its protein product is CASSYSDSDYTEAFF.

V gene TRBV30 combines with J gene TRBJ1-1; 10 nucleotides agree with TRBD1. The germline V gene encodes CDR1 GTSNPN and CDR2 SVGIG (reference sequence). This CDR3 comprises 14 residues. V shed 4 bases, J shed 2 bases, and the junction held 4 bases outside the gene matches. The CDR3: CAWTRDRGNTEAFF. The CDR3 DNA reads TGTGCCTGGACGCGGGACAGGGGAAACACTGAAGCTTTCTTT.

The V and J genes are TRBV4-1 and TRBJ2-5; 9 bases line up with TRBD2. This CDR3 has 18 residues. The J segment lost 4 bases and the V segment lost 11 bases, leaving 23 bases of the junction unmatched. Germline V CDR1 and CDR2: MGHRA, YSYEKL. The CDR3 is CASAFQPRSGRTGETQYF. The CDR3 bases are TGCGCCTCGGCTTTTCAACCCCGCAGCGGGAGGACGGGAGAGACCCAGTACTTC.

The V call is TRBV18, the J call TRBJ1-5; no definite D call. The CDR3 has 13 amino acids. V lost 2 bases and J 7 bases, leaving 9 bases between the germline ends. Germline V CDR1 and CDR2: KGHSH, LQKENI. The CDR3: CASSPTHRQPQHF. Here the CDR3 DNA reads TGTGCCAGCTCACCAACTCATAGACAGCCCCAGCATTTT.

This clone appeared a single time. V usage is TRBV5-1 and J usage is TRBJ2-3; tentative D call: TRBD1 (5 bases). CDR1 and CDR2 (germline): SGHRS, YFSETQ. This CDR3 has 15 amino acids. V lost 1 base and J 2 bases, leaving 11 bases between the germline ends. The CDR3 protein is CASSLRQGLTDTQYF. CDR3 sequence (DNA): TGCGCCAGCAGCTTGCGGCAGGGCCTCACAGATACGCAGTATTTT.

The gene calls are TRBV5-4 and TRBJ2-2, with D tentatively TRBD1 (5 bases). V was shortened by 4 bases and J by 5 bases, with 15 bases between the two germline ends. Germline values: CDR1 SGHNT, CDR2 YYREEE (reference sequence). CDR3 length: 15 amino acids. The chain's CDR3 is CASSQGAGGTGELFF. CDR3 coding DNA: TGTGCCAGCAGCCAGGGTGCAGGTGGTACCGGGGAGCTGTTTTTT.

This chain connects TRBV5-1 to TRBJ2-7; TRBD1 matches 8 bases. The germline gives CDR1 SGHRS, CDR2 YFSETQ. The ends lost 0 bases at V and 5 bases at J; junction bases unmatched: 4. The CDR3 is made up of 14 amino acids. The chain's CDR3 is CASSLGQGAHEQYF. CDR3 coding DNA: TGCGCCAGCAGCTTGGGGCAGGGGGCCCACGAGCAGTACTTC.

The J gene is TRBJ1-5, the V gene TRBV28, with D possibly matching TRBD1 (5 bases). The CDR3 is 15 amino acids. The germline V gene has CDR1 MDHEN and CDR2 SYDVKM. V was trimmed by 8 bases and J by 7 bases, leaving 21 bases between them. CDR3 DNA: TGTGCCAGCGTAACGCGGGGGACGATGGTGCAGCCCCAGCATTTT. Its translation: CASVTRGTMVQPQHF.

The V and J genes are TRBV11-2 and TRBJ2-1; 7 bases align to TRBD1. Germline trimming cut 8 bases from V and 6 bases from J; bases unmatched to any gene: 7. This CDR3 region has 13 residues. CDR1 is SGHAT, CDR2 FQNNGV, per germline. The CDR3 loop is CASRKGAGNEQFF. The CDR3 bases are TGTGCCAGCCGCAAGGGGGCCGGCAATGAGCAGTTCTTC. The variable domain in full, with the rest retrieved from reference TRBV11-2 and TRBJ2-1, is EAGVAQSPRYKIIEKRQSVAFWCNPISGHATLYWYQQILGQGPKLLIQFQNNGVVDDSQLPKDRFSAERLKGVDSTLKIQPAKLEDSAVYLCASRKGAGNEQFFGPGTRLTVL.

The V and J genes are TRBV4-3 and TRBJ1-6, with D possibly TRBD1 on 6 matching bases. This CDR3 has 16 amino acids. In germline, CDR1 is LGHNA, CDR2 YSLEER. Trimming removed 0 bases from V and 8 bases from J, with 14 bases in between. The DNA of the CDR3 is TGCGCCAGCAGCCAAGATTGGGGGGGCATGGATTCACCCCTCCACTTT. Amino acid sequence: CASSQDWGGMDSPLHF.

The genes are TRBV28 and TRBJ1-2, with D possibly matching TRBD1 (6 bases). This CDR3 has 15 residues. Trimming stripped 6 bases from V and 4 bases from J, with 18 bases between. Germline CDR1 MDHEN, CDR2 SYDVKM. The CDR3 region has the DNA TGTGCCAGCAGCCAAGGGGGGGGCCGCATCTATGGCTACACCTTC. Its protein is CASSQGGGRIYGYTF.

V usage is TRBV2 and J usage is TRBJ1-2; 8 bases are shared with TRBD1. CDR3 length equals 14 residues. Germline CDR1 and CDR2: SNHLY and FYNNEI. V shed 3 bases, J shed 3 bases, and the junction held 3 bases outside the gene matches. The CDR3: CASSDRGRDYGYTF. The CDR3 DNA sequence: TGTGCCAGCAGTGACAGGGGGCGCGACTATGGCTACACCTTC.